A selection of T cell receptor beta chains follows, all from one sample in a study of T cell responses to AZD1222 COVID-19 vaccine. TCRdb's copy holds only in-frame clones and misses some; the assay was immunoSEQ multiplex PCR. The sample records about 180,000 clones, roughly 94% being singletons. The material was peripheral blood, obtained 28 days after the second AZD1222 dose. The receptors were gathered from an adult who received the AZD1222 COVID-19 vaccine. CDR3s include the opening cysteine and the closing phenylalanine or tryptophan. The size field is filled for only some rows; it gives once, few, many or a size class.

V,size,J,CDR3
TRBV19,-,TRBJ1-1,CASRPGDRVTEAFF
TRBV7-5,-,TRBJ1-5,CATLSGKPQHF
TRBV6-6,-,TRBJ2-1,CASSSGRDEQFF
TRBV5-4,-,TRBJ1-2,CASSFEGSYGYTF
TRBV6-2/TRBV6-3,-,TRBJ2-4,CASSFDPGANIQYF
TRBV27,-,TRBJ2-3,CASSPQRTYSTDTQYF
TRBV28,-,TRBJ1-5,CASTPGEAGWGNQPQHF
TRBV14,-,TRBJ2-3,CASSPMYQLVRITQYF
TRBV28,-,TRBJ2-7,CASSPRRTATFYEQYF
TRBV28,-,TRBJ1-5,CASSLWPGNQPQHF
TRBV9,-,TRBJ2-7,CASSIGSSYEQYF
TRBV6-1,once,TRBJ1-5,CASSERTGIQPQHF
TRBV29-1,-,TRBJ2-3,CSVDTRLASLTDTQYF
TRBV5-1,-,TRBJ1-4,CASSLGPSNEKLFF
TRBV6-5,-,TRBJ2-7,CASSYDSYEQYF
TRBV19,once,TRBJ1-3,CASSIPGSGNTIYF
TRBV19,-,TRBJ2-2,CASNQGYGELFF
TRBV11-3,-,TRBJ2-7,CASSLGQGFYEQYF
TRBV28,once,TRBJ1-1,CASSYGGRETEAFF
TRBV11-3,-,TRBJ2-5,CASSLRGGAHTQETQYF
TRBV20-1,-,TRBJ2-7,CSASGRDREFSSYEQYF
TRBV2,-,TRBJ2-7,CASTPGRNYEQYF
TRBV18,once,TRBJ2-3,CASSPPLGAFATDTQYF
TRBV28,-,TRBJ1-2,CASSQGTGLRGYTF
TRBV7-2,-,TRBJ1-1,CASSLRKGSGTEAFF
TRBV6-2/TRBV6-3,-,TRBJ2-7,CASSYWDYFEDYEQYF
TRBV10-3,-,TRBJ2-7,CAISAVGHGEQYF
TRBV7-2,-,TRBJ1-5,CASSPLGVIQPQHF
TRBV5-1,-,TRBJ2-2,CASRPGTGELFF
TRBV11-2,-,TRBJ2-3,CASSFNRGGSDTQYF
TRBV12-3/TRBV12-4,-,TRBJ1-2,CASSFGQNYGYTF
TRBV28,-,TRBJ2-5,CASSLQTGVKTQYF
TRBV2,-,TRBJ2-5,CASSAPATQETQYF
TRBV18,-,TRBJ1-5,CASSPQEASNQPQHF
TRBV30,-,TRBJ2-3,CAWSGQTFTDTQYF
TRBV27,-,TRBJ1-4,CASGEWGQTSEKLFF
TRBV7-6,-,TRBJ1-2,CASSPNRGGVMENYGYTF
TRBV2,once,TRBJ1-1,CASSEWTDANTEAFF
TRBV19,-,TRBJ2-7,CASSSGPYEQYF
TRBV7-6,once,TRBJ2-7,CASSPDSPGSYEQYF
TRBV11-2,once,TRBJ2-7,CASTPGRLSSYEQYF
TRBV14,-,TRBJ2-2,CASSLRGPNTGELFF
TRBV7-9,-,TRBJ2-1,CASNGPGYNEQFF
TRBV4-3,-,TRBJ2-2,CASSQDVGAYTGELFF
TRBV7-9,-,TRBJ2-5,CASSLAPGGQETQYF
TRBV15,-,TRBJ2-1,CATSRGGQGAYNEQFF
TRBV13,-,TRBJ2-1,CASSWTGGFEQFF